A single sample is the source of the 9 T cell receptor beta chains below, sequenced in a study of identical twins (dated by TCRdb to about 2016). Receptor libraries were prepared by 5' RACE. The instrument given in TCRdb is Illumina HiSeq 2000. TCRdb reanalyzed the raw reads on its own, using fastp at Q25 for trimming and MiXCR for clone calling, and kept in-frame beta chains. Rows are combined by CDR3 protein, so each entry shows the most common genes and DNA. This sample has more than 400,000 distinct CDR3 sequences in its table, and roughly 15% of those were observed once. The top ten clones comprise 0.44% of the sample. These records were also assigned to another study, of yellow fever vaccine responses in identical twins.

Input material: CD4+ T cells sorted from blood. The receptors here all came from a young woman in good health.

In its sample, this clonotype was seen a few times. The rearrangement uses TRBV20-1 and TRBJ2-5; D is unclear. V was cut by 6 bases and J by 5 bases, with 7 bases left in between. CDR1 and CDR2 (germline): DFQATT, SNEGSKA (reference sequence). This CDR3 has 10 amino acids. CDR3 nucleotides: TGCAGTGCAGTAAAGGAGACCCAGTACTTC. This encodes CSAVKETQYF.

This clonotype was detected only a few times. The rearrangement links TRBV7-2 to TRBJ2-7, with D perhaps given as TRBD1 or TRBD2 (5 bases each). The CDR3 has 14 amino acids. V was clipped by 5 bases and J by 3 bases, with 14 bases between them. Germline-derived CDR1 and CDR2 are SGHTA and FQGNSA. This CDR3 is CASSASRGHYEQYF. CDR3 nucleotide sequence: TGTGCCAGCAGCGCAAGCCGGGGCCACTACGAGCAGTACTTC. Variable domain in full (rest from reference TRBV7-2 and TRBJ2-7): GAGVSQSPSNKVTEKGKDVELRCDPISGHTALYWYRQSLGQGLEFLIYFQGNSAPDKSGLPSDRFSAERTGGSVSTLTIQRTQQEDSAVYLCASSASRGHYEQYFGPGTRLTVT.

This clonotype was seen more than once but under ten times. This chain links TRBV24-1 with TRBJ1-1; weak D call: TRBD1 (5 bases). Germline CDR1 reads KGHDR; CDR2 reads SFDVKD. This CDR3 spans 14 amino acids. Trimming shortened V by 9 bases and J by 5 bases, and 18 bases separated the two germline ends. CDR3 region: CATRGGPQWTEAFF. The CDR3 DNA is TGTGCCACCCGGGGGGGACCGCAGTGGACTGAAGCTTTCTTT.

This clonotype was counted between two and nine times. The chain links TRBV28 to TRBJ2-1, with D possibly being TRBD1 (6 bases). CDR1 MDHEN and CDR2 SYDVKM come from the germline V gene. Deletions cut 6 bases from V and 5 bases from J, with 17 bases between. The CDR3 totals 15 residues. CDR3 coding DNA: TGTGCCAGCAGCCGCCCCCCCGGGACACACAATGAGCAGTTCTTC. Translating gives CASSRPPGTHNEQFF.

This clonotype has more than one count but fewer than ten. The chain is built from TRBV12-3 or TRBV12-4 and TRBJ1-2, with 8 nucleotides matching TRBD1. V lost 7 bases to trimming and J lost 7 bases; unmatched junction nucleotides: 11. CDR3 size: 14 residues. The CDR3 loop is CASTPKDRASGYTF. The CDR3 DNA sequence: TGTGCCAGCACCCCCAAGGACAGGGCCAGTGGCTACACCTTC.

The V gene is TRBV20-1, the J gene TRBJ2-5; D unclear. This CDR3 has 13 residues. V shed 4 bases and J shed 0 bases, with 9 bases lying between them. Germline CDR1 reads DFQATT; CDR2 reads SNEGSKA (reference sequence). CDR3 amino acids: CSAIRTYQETQYF. Written as DNA, the CDR3 is TGCAGTGCTATACGGACGTACCAAGAGACCCAGTACTTC.

The rearrangement uses TRBV5-1 and TRBJ2-7; D tentatively fits TRBD1 or TRBD2 (6 bases each). Trimming cost V 4 bases and J 2 bases, with 16 bases left between them. CDR3 length equals 15 residues. Germline V lookup: CDR1 SGHRS, CDR2 YFSETQ. CDR3 DNA sequence: TGCGCCAGCAGCCCGGGGGTACAGGGTACCTACGAGCAGTACGTC. This codes for CASSPGVQGTYEQYV.

The V call is TRBV7-9, the J call TRBJ1-4; tentative D call: TRBD1 (5 bases). The CDR3 is made up of 15 amino acids. V lost 5 bases to trimming and J lost 3 bases, with 13 bases between them. Per the germline V gene, CDR1 is SEHNR and CDR2 is FQNEAQ (reference sequence). Here the CDR3 reads CASSPARGSNEKLFF. CDR3 in DNA: TGTGCCAGCAGCCCGGCGAGGGGATCTAATGAAAAACTGTTTTTT. Variable domain in full (rest from reference TRBV7-9 and TRBJ1-4): DTGVSQNPRHKITKRGQNVTFRCDPISEHNRLYWYRQTLGQGPEFLTYFQNEAQLEKSRLLSDRFSAERPKGSFSTLEIQRTEQGDSAMYLCASSPARGSNEKLFFGSGTQLSVL.

This clonotype appeared a few times. The rearrangement links TRBV6-1 to TRBJ1-5; 7 bases are shared with TRBD1. The CDR3 has 17 residues. Trimming took 8 bases from V and 0 from J; bases not matched to a gene: 13. Germline-derived CDR1 and CDR2 are MNHNS and SASEGT. Written as DNA, the CDR3 is TGTGCCAGCGCAACCTTTGCGGGACAGTATAGCAATCAGCCCCAGCATTTT. Protein product: CASATFAGQYSNQPQHF.